Listed below are T cell receptor beta chains from one sample, sequenced in a study of blood T cell repertoires in COVID-19. Data came from immunoSEQ multiplex PCR; TCRdb stores just in-frame clones and leaves some out. The sample contains about 320,000 clones, approximately 91% of which appear only once. The sequencing input was PBMCs or T cells enriched from blood (not recorded which). Receptors originate from a man in his fifties or sixties who had recovered from COVID-19. CDR3s include the opening cysteine and the closing phenylalanine or tryptophan. Fields, in order: D gene, J gene, V gene, clone size, CDR3 protein, CDR3 DNA. A D gene is named only where the DNA matches it firmly. Clone size is given for some rows only: seen once, a few or many times, or a class if the clone is expanded.

d_gene: .
j_gene: TRBJ2-7
v_gene: TRBV28
abundance: few
CDR3aa: CASSFPRVEQYF
CDR3nt: TGTGCCAGCAGTTTCCCCCGGGTCGAGCAGTACTTC

d_gene: TRBD1
j_gene: TRBJ2-5
v_gene: TRBV5-8
abundance: .
CDR3aa: CASSLRTGGQTQYF
CDR3nt: TGTGCCAGCAGCCTACGGACAGGGGGCCAGACCCAGTACTTC

d_gene: TRBD2
j_gene: TRBJ2-3
v_gene: TRBV5-4
abundance: .
CDR3aa: CASSGPSGRARSDTQYF
CDR3nt: TGTGCCAGCAGCGGGCCTAGCGGGAGGGCCAGGTCAGATACGCAGTATTTT

d_gene: .
j_gene: TRBJ1-1
v_gene: TRBV7-2
abundance: .
CDR3aa: CASSLGKQLNTEAFF
CDR3nt: TGTGCCAGCAGCTTAGGAAAACAGCTGAACACTGAAGCTTTCTTT

d_gene: TRBD2
j_gene: TRBJ2-1
v_gene: TRBV2
abundance: .
CDR3aa: CASSEVRSSGSNEQFF
CDR3nt: TGTGCCAGCAGTGAGGTTCGGTCTAGCGGGAGCAATGAGCAGTTCTTC

d_gene: TRBD1
j_gene: TRBJ2-7
v_gene: TRBV28
abundance: .
CDR3aa: CASSAPGQGTHEQYF
CDR3nt: TGTGCCAGCAGTGCACCGGGACAGGGAACCCACGAGCAGTACTTC

d_gene: .
j_gene: TRBJ2-7
v_gene: TRBV4-2
abundance: .
CDR3aa: CASSPTGTAPLAYEQYF
CDR3nt: TGTGCCAGCAGCCCAACAGGGACCGCCCCACTAGCCTACGAGCAGTACTTC

d_gene: TRBD2
j_gene: TRBJ2-2
v_gene: TRBV6-2/TRBV6-3
abundance: .
CDR3aa: CASSYSGRRELGELFF
CDR3nt: TGTGCCAGCAGTTACTCGGGTCGGCGGGAGTTAGGGGAGCTGTTTTTT

d_gene: TRBD2
j_gene: TRBJ2-3
v_gene: TRBV4-2
abundance: .
CDR3aa: CASSPFGTSGLTDTQYF
CDR3nt: TGTGCCAGCAGCCCATTTGGGACTAGCGGACTTACAGATACGCAGTATTTT

d_gene: .
j_gene: TRBJ2-2
v_gene: TRBV27
abundance: .
CDR3aa: CASSSWTRGAGELFF
CDR3nt: TGTGCCAGCAGTTCTTGGACCAGGGGAGCCGGGGAGCTGTTTTTT

d_gene: .
j_gene: TRBJ2-3
v_gene: TRBV3-1/TRBV3-2
abundance: .
CDR3aa: CASSQGAGRVSTDTQYF
CDR3nt: TGTGCCAGCAGCCAAGGAGCGGGCCGGGTTAGTACAGATACGCAGTATTTT

d_gene: .
j_gene: TRBJ1-4
v_gene: TRBV9
abundance: .
CDR3aa: CASSDGGAEKLFF
CDR3nt: TGTGCCAGCAGCGACGGCGGCGCTGAAAAACTGTTTTTT

d_gene: TRBD1
j_gene: TRBJ2-2
v_gene: TRBV5-1
abundance: .
CDR3aa: CASSFITGGTGELFF
CDR3nt: TGCGCCAGCAGCTTTATAACAGGGGGCACCGGGGAGCTGTTTTTT

d_gene: TRBD1
j_gene: TRBJ2-1
v_gene: TRBV7-2
abundance: .
CDR3aa: CASSWDRSSYNEQFF
CDR3nt: TGTGCCAGCAGCTGGGACAGGAGCTCCTACAATGAGCAGTTCTTC

d_gene: TRBD1
j_gene: TRBJ1-4
v_gene: TRBV6-5
abundance: .
CDR3aa: CASSYGDRGREKLFF
CDR3nt: TGTGCCAGCAGTTACGGGGACAGGGGGCGTGAAAAACTGTTTTTT

d_gene: .
j_gene: TRBJ2-6
v_gene: TRBV4-2
abundance: .
CDR3aa: CASSQGLDSGANVLTF
CDR3nt: TGTGCCAGCAGCCAGGGACTGGACTCTGGGGCCAACGTCCTGACTTTC

d_gene: TRBD2
j_gene: TRBJ2-3
v_gene: TRBV4-1
abundance: .
CDR3aa: CASSQVGGGVTDTQYF
CDR3nt: TGCGCCAGCAGCCAAGTGGGGGGAGGGGTCACAGATACGCAGTATTTT

d_gene: TRBD2
j_gene: TRBJ2-1
v_gene: TRBV11-2
abundance: .
CDR3aa: CASSLGGSGRAGNEQFF
CDR3nt: TGTGCCAGCAGCTTAGGAGGCAGCGGGAGGGCCGGTAATGAGCAGTTCTTC

d_gene: .
j_gene: TRBJ1-1
v_gene: TRBV18
abundance: once
CDR3aa: CASSPLPTTGSGTEAFF
CDR3nt: TGTGCCAGCTCACCACTACCGACTACAGGGTCGGGGACTGAAGCTTTCTTT

d_gene: .
j_gene: TRBJ1-4
v_gene: TRBV2
abundance: .
CDR3aa: CASSETGLKRKLFF
CDR3nt: TGTGCCAGCAGTGAAACAGGCTTGAAACGAAAACTGTTTTTT

d_gene: .
j_gene: TRBJ2-7
v_gene: TRBV5-1
abundance: .
CDR3aa: CASSSGDGRQGRDEQYF
CDR3nt: TGCGCCAGCAGCTCGGGGGACGGAAGACAGGGTAGGGACGAGCAGTACTTC

d_gene: TRBD1
j_gene: TRBJ1-5
v_gene: TRBV7-2
abundance: .
CDR3aa: CASSAQTGVLGQPQHF
CDR3nt: TGTGCCAGCAGCGCCCAGACAGGGGTCCTCGGTCAGCCCCAGCATTTT

d_gene: TRBD2
j_gene: TRBJ2-1
v_gene: TRBV9
abundance: .
CDR3aa: CASSVVSGSYNEQFF
CDR3nt: TGTGCCAGCAGCGTAGTGAGCGGGAGCTACAATGAGCAGTTCTTC

d_gene: TRBD2
j_gene: TRBJ2-1
v_gene: TRBV15
abundance: .
CDR3aa: CATSRIWTSGYNEQFF
CDR3nt: TGTGCCACCAGCAGAATATGGACTAGCGGATACAATGAGCAGTTCTTC

d_gene: .
j_gene: TRBJ2-1
v_gene: TRBV20-1
abundance: .
CDR3aa: CSAPTYNEQFF
CDR3nt: TGCAGTGCTCCCACTTACAATGAGCAGTTCTTC

d_gene: TRBD2
j_gene: TRBJ2-1
v_gene: TRBV28
abundance: .
CDR3aa: CASRSQEGGRNYNEQFF
CDR3nt: TGTGCCAGCAGATCCCAAGAGGGCGGGAGGAACTACAATGAGCAGTTCTTC

d_gene: TRBD2
j_gene: TRBJ2-1
v_gene: TRBV6-5
abundance: .
CDR3aa: CASSSLGLAGANEQFF
CDR3nt: TGTGCCAGCAGTTCACTCGGACTAGCGGGAGCAAATGAGCAGTTCTTC

d_gene: .
j_gene: TRBJ2-5
v_gene: TRBV24-1
abundance: .
CDR3aa: CATSDLGRAETQYF
CDR3nt: TGTGCCACCAGTGATTTGGGCAGGGCAGAGACCCAGTACTTC

d_gene: TRBD1
j_gene: TRBJ1-4
v_gene: TRBV24-1
abundance: .
CDR3aa: CATSVGQGLNEKLFF
CDR3nt: TGTGCCACCAGTGTCGGACAGGGTCTTAATGAAAAACTGTTTTTT

d_gene: TRBD1
j_gene: TRBJ1-5
v_gene: TRBV6-5
abundance: many
CDR3aa: CASSYSTGVGQPQHF
CDR3nt: TGTGCCAGCAGTTATTCTACAGGGGTGGGACAGCCCCAGCATTTT

d_gene: .
j_gene: TRBJ1-5
v_gene: TRBV28
abundance: .
CDR3aa: CASSLFGGIGNQPQHF
CDR3nt: TGTGCCAGCAGTTTATTTGGGGGGATAGGCAATCAGCCCCAGCATTTT

d_gene: .
j_gene: TRBJ2-3
v_gene: TRBV7-8
abundance: .
CDR3aa: CASSIYRAGDTQYF
CDR3nt: TGTGCCAGCAGCATCTACAGGGCTGGAGATACGCAGTATTTT

d_gene: .
j_gene: TRBJ1-3
v_gene: TRBV6-5
abundance: .
CDR3aa: CASGEGNTIYF
CDR3nt: TGTGCCAGCGGAGAGGGAAACACCATATATTTT

d_gene: .
j_gene: TRBJ2-5
v_gene: TRBV7-5
abundance: .
CDR3aa: CARSSGQGIQETQYF
CDR3nt: TGTGCCAGAAGCAGCGGACAGGGGATACAGGAGACCCAGTACTTC

d_gene: TRBD2
j_gene: TRBJ2-2
v_gene: TRBV7-2
abundance: .
CDR3aa: CASRPGTSTGELFF
CDR3nt: TGTGCCAGCAGGCCCGGGACTAGCACCGGGGAGCTGTTTTTT

d_gene: TRBD2
j_gene: TRBJ2-1
v_gene: TRBV10-3
abundance: .
CDR3aa: CAISAGTSGVSGDNEQFF
CDR3nt: TGTGCCATCAGCGCCGGGACTAGCGGGGTCTCCGGGGACAATGAGCAGTTCTTC

d_gene: TRBD1
j_gene: TRBJ1-5
v_gene: TRBV19
abundance: few
CDR3aa: CASSRDRVSIFAQPQHF
CDR3nt: TGTGCCAGTAGTCGGGACAGGGTATCGATTTTTGCTCAGCCCCAGCATTTT

d_gene: .
j_gene: TRBJ2-5
v_gene: TRBV7-9
abundance: .
CDR3aa: CASSRGQGETQYF
CDR3nt: TGTGCCAGCAGCCGGGGACAAGGAGAGACCCAGTACTTC

d_gene: TRBD2
j_gene: TRBJ2-3
v_gene: TRBV11-3
abundance: .
CDR3aa: CASSLVSGGTDTQYF
CDR3nt: TGTGCCAGCAGCTTAGTTAGCGGGGGCACAGATACGCAGTATTTT

d_gene: TRBD1
j_gene: TRBJ2-2
v_gene: TRBV6-4
abundance: .
CDR3aa: CASSVGTGRELFF
CDR3nt: TGTGCCAGCAGTGTCGGGACAGGGCGGGAGCTGTTTTTT

d_gene: .
j_gene: TRBJ2-7
v_gene: TRBV13
abundance: .
CDR3aa: CASSLVPGVSYEQYF
CDR3nt: TGTGCCAGCAGCTTGGTTCCAGGGGTATCCTACGAGCAGTACTTC

d_gene: TRBD2
j_gene: TRBJ2-3
v_gene: TRBV4-3
abundance: .
CDR3aa: CASSQGVAGGPYTQYF
CDR3nt: TGCGCCAGCAGCCAAGGGGTAGCGGGAGGGCCTTATACGCAGTATTTT

d_gene: TRBD2
j_gene: TRBJ2-7
v_gene: TRBV3-1/TRBV3-2
abundance: .
CDR3aa: CASSHGSGRDEQYF
CDR3nt: TGTGCCAGCAGCCATGGTAGCGGGAGGGACGAGCAGTACTTC

d_gene: .
j_gene: TRBJ2-4
v_gene: TRBV3-1/TRBV3-2
abundance: .
CDR3aa: CASSPWDTLAKNIQYF
CDR3nt: TGTGCCAGCAGCCCATGGGACACACTAGCCAAAAACATTCAGTACTTC

d_gene: .
j_gene: TRBJ1-4
v_gene: TRBV2
abundance: .
CDR3aa: CASSEENPGPGKLFF
CDR3nt: TGTGCCAGCAGTGAAGAGAACCCTGGGCCTGGAAAACTGTTTTTT

d_gene: TRBD1
j_gene: TRBJ2-2
v_gene: TRBV4-1
abundance: .
CDR3aa: CASSQAVGQGSPGELFF
CDR3nt: TGCGCCAGCAGCCAAGCGGTAGGACAGGGCTCGCCCGGGGAGCTGTTTTTT

d_gene: .
j_gene: TRBJ2-7
v_gene: TRBV18
abundance: .
CDR3aa: CASSPRAYEQYF
CDR3nt: TGTGCCAGCTCCCCCCGAGCCTACGAGCAGTACTTC

d_gene: .
j_gene: TRBJ1-1
v_gene: TRBV2
abundance: .
CDR3aa: CASSETGLQAFF
CDR3nt: TGTGCCAGCAGTGAAACGGGGTTACAAGCTTTCTTT

d_gene: TRBD2
j_gene: TRBJ2-5
v_gene: TRBV15
abundance: .
CDR3aa: CATSREVVGLAGSRTQYF
CDR3nt: TGTGCCACCAGCAGAGAGGTTGTGGGACTAGCGGGCTCCCGGACCCAGTACTTC

d_gene: .
j_gene: TRBJ1-1
v_gene: TRBV24-1
abundance: .
CDR3aa: CATSDPGSEAFF
CDR3nt: TGTGCCACCAGTGATCCAGGGTCTGAAGCTTTCTTT

d_gene: TRBD1
j_gene: TRBJ2-2
v_gene: TRBV7-3
abundance: .
CDR3aa: CASSLRQGTGELFF
CDR3nt: TGTGCCAGCAGCCTGAGACAGGGGACCGGGGAGCTGTTTTTT

d_gene: .
j_gene: TRBJ1-2
v_gene: TRBV6-5
abundance: once
CDR3aa: CASSSNSGALFYGYTF
CDR3nt: TGTGCCAGCAGTTCCAACTCAGGGGCCCTTTTCTATGGCTACACCTTC

d_gene: TRBD1
j_gene: TRBJ1-3
v_gene: TRBV11-2
abundance: .
CDR3aa: CASSWTGSNTIYF
CDR3nt: TGTGCCAGCAGCTGGACAGGGAGTAACACCATATATTTT

d_gene: .
j_gene: TRBJ2-1
v_gene: TRBV6-6
abundance: .
CDR3aa: CAIDRGNEQFF
CDR3nt: TGTGCCATCGACCGGGGTAATGAGCAGTTCTTC